This T cell receptor beta chain is drawn from a study of post-analysis software for immune sequencing data (dated by TCRdb to about 2015). Notes on the research overall: Recorded disease courses included relapsing-remitting, secondary progressive and progressive-relapsing multiple sclerosis, with some patients lacking subtype annotation. The multiple sclerosis patient repertoires were compared with ten to eleven previously published healthy control repertoires from donors aged roughly 6 to 27 years. A subset of samples was prepared in parallel using single-end sample barcoding, then pooled and co-amplified after Illumina adapter ligation.

About this clonotype: Its cognate antigen has yet to be identified. Base qualities are not provided; no much larger clone lies one nucleotide away.

The library relied on PCR. Sequenced using an Illumina HiSeq 2500. To reduce PCR and sequencing biases, unique molecular identifiers were built into the TCR beta cDNA libraries. Some 500,000 cDNA molecules were obtained for every 1 to 10 million input T cells, so each molecule roughly corresponded to one T cell. Patient libraries were prepared and sequenced with the same protocol used for the earlier healthy control dataset. Samples belonging to the same batch were prepared together, multiplexed and sequenced on a shared HiSeq lane. From the authors' description of their analysis: Raw barcoded reads were processed with MIGEC, and single-read molecular identifier groups were discarded before consensus assembly and CDR3 extraction. VDJtools was used for post-analysis of the clonotype tables, and diversity was normalized by down-sampling every dataset to the size of the smallest sample. Repertoire overlap clustering matched CDR3 amino acid but not nucleotide sequences to correct batch-related cross-sample contamination. TCRdb reprocessing: public reads trimmed at Q25 with fastp, clones called with MiXCR, in-frame beta chains kept. Identical CDR3 proteins give one entry, which carries the most common genes and DNA. The V and J calls and clone size are TCRdb's, not the authors'. Recorded for this sample are almost 700,000 distinct CDR3 sequences; 55% to 70% of them occurred a single time. Of the sample, 11% is held by the ten largest clones.

Overall study results and their limits: When samples were clustered directly using the F measure, samples prepared in the same batch co-clustered strongly, which prompted a batch-effect correction. The multiple sclerosis patient group was slightly younger than the control group. Normalized Chao1 diversity was significantly lower in multiple sclerosis patients than controls, suggesting substantial peripheral T-cell clonal expansion.

TCR beta repertoires were profiled from peripheral blood of about a dozen young patients with multiple sclerosis to demonstrate the VDJtools post-analysis software. Multiple sclerosis patients were children and adolescents aged about 6 to 16 years. This clonotype was obtained from a girl aged 2-9 years with multiple sclerosis. Material for sequencing was blood.

The DNA is as follows: TGTGCCAGCAGCCTAGGACAGGGGTCCCTCTACGAGCAGTACTTC. Translated, it gives CASSLGQGSLYEQYF. The chain links TRBV7-2 with TRBJ2-4, and 9 junction bases match TRBD1. TRBJ2-7 explains the end of the DNA better; the J call may be wrong. Counted from cysteine to phenylalanine, this CDR3 has 15 amino acids. Just the 45-base CDR3 DNA is kept, in frame starting at base 1. Via the germline V gene, CDR1 is SGHTA and CDR2 FQGNSA.